One sample yielded the 11 T cell receptor beta chains listed below, sequenced in a study of blood T cells in healthy people across ages. It was with a sample-barcoded 5' primer and a J-beta primer mix that a second PCR of roughly 7 to 12 cycles was run. TCRdb redid the calling of the 5' RACE reads with MiXCR, one entry per CDR3 protein. The sample gives 800,000 or so distinct CDR3 sequences, roughly 25% of which show up once; more than 3% is in the top ten. A further study also used this sample, focusing on T cells of mothers and their children.

The specimen sequenced was blood. Receptors originate from a boy aged 5-17 years in good health.

This sequence joins TRBV6-6 and TRBJ2-5; 11 nucleotides agree with TRBD2. The CDR3 totals 15 residues. The V gene end was trimmed by 2 bases and the J gene end by 4 bases; junction bases not matched to a gene: 3. Germline V CDR1 and CDR2: MNHNY, SVGAGI (reference sequence). The CDR3 DNA follows: TGTGCCAGCAGTTACCCGACTAGCGGGGTAGAGACCCAGTACTTC. As protein: CASSYPTSGVETQYF.

This clonotype was seen more than once but under ten times. This chain links TRBV4-1 with TRBJ2-5; D is ambiguous. V was clipped by 1 base and J by 2 bases, with 11 bases between them. Germline assignment: CDR1 MGHRA and CDR2 YSYEKL. The CDR3 has 15 residues. CDR3 residues: CASSQVYSGQETQYF. The CDR3 DNA is TGCGCCAGCAGCCAAGTTTATTCAGGTCAAGAGACCCAGTACTTC.

The chain employs TRBV28 and TRBJ2-5; 8 nucleotides align to TRBD1. The ends lost 3 bases at V and 1 base at J; junction bases unmatched: 4. CDR1 MDHEN and CDR2 SYDVKM come from the germline V gene. The CDR3 has 15 residues. The DNA of the CDR3 is TGTGCCAGCAGTTTGACGGACAGGGCCCAAGAGACCCAGTACTTC. Protein product: CASSLTDRAQETQYF.

This sequence joins TRBV2 and TRBJ1-4; no clear D gene. V shed 1 base and J shed 5 bases, with 5 bases lying between them. This CDR3 region has 13 residues. Germline V gene data show CDR1 as SNHLY and CDR2 as FYNNEI. CDR3 sequence: CASSEGGNEKLFF. The CDR3 DNA reads TGTGCCAGCAGTGAAGGTGGGAATGAAAAACTGTTTTTT.

This clonotype was detected a few times. The gene calls are TRBV5-1 and TRBJ1-1; D is perhaps TRBD1 (5 bases). The V end lost 0 bases, the J end lost 0 bases, and 9 bases lay between the germline ends. The CDR3 totals 15 residues. Germline values: CDR1 SGHRS, CDR2 YFSETQ. The CDR3 nucleotides read TGCGCCAGCAGCTTGGCAGGGTTTATGAACACTGAAGCTTTCTTT. Amino acid sequence: CASSLAGFMNTEAFF. Variable domain in full (rest from reference TRBV5-1 and TRBJ1-1): KAGVTQTPRYLIKTRGQQVTLSCSPISGHRSVSWYQQTPGQGLQFLFEYFSETQRNKGNFPGRFSGRQFSNSRSEMNVSTLELGDSALYLCASSLAGFMNTEAFFGQGTRLTVV.

Only one count was recorded for this clonotype. J is TRBJ2-2 and V is TRBV2; D is possibly TRBD2 (6 bases). V lost 7 bases and J lost 4, with 31 bases in between. CDR1 and CDR2 (germline): SNHLY, FYNNEI. The CDR3 is 20 amino acids. The CDR3 reads CASKGSVGQGGVGSTGELFF. The CDR3 coding sequence is TGTGCCAGCAAGGGTTCAGTAGGGCAGGGTGGTGTCGGGAGCACCGGGGAGCTGTTTTTT.

The chain joins TRBV6-5 to TRBJ1-2; possibly TRBD1 for D (5 bases). The CDR3 consists of 15 residues. The germline V gene has CDR1 MNHEY and CDR2 SVGAGI. The V end was cut by 7 bases, the J end by 0 bases, with 15 bases between. CDR3 amino acids: CASTQGRLANYGYTF. The DNA for the CDR3 is TGTGCCAGCACCCAGGGACGCTTAGCTAACTATGGCTACACCTTC.

This clonotype occurred many times. The rearrangement uses TRBV11-2 and TRBJ2-7; D perhaps matches TRBD1 (6 bases). There are 14 residues in the CDR3. Germline CDR1 and CDR2: SGHAT and FQNNGV. V was trimmed by 7 bases and J by 3 bases, leaving 16 bases between them. The CDR3 loop is CASNPQGLDYEQYF. The DNA of the CDR3 is TGTGCCAGCAACCCACAGGGTTTAGACTACGAGCAGTACTTC.

The CDR3 coding sequence is TGTGCCAGCAGCTTAGCGGGAGAGGTCGGGACCCAGTACTTC. Protein sequence: CASSLAGEVGTQYF. The chain has TRBV7-2 and TRBJ2-5, with TRBD2 as a possible D gene (5 bases). Trimming removed 0 bases at V and 7 bases at J, with 12 bases between. The CDR3 length is 14 residues. CDR1 is SGHTA, CDR2 FQGNSA, per germline.

The V call is TRBV6-4, the J call TRBJ2-1; D may be TRBD1 (5 bases). The germline V and J ends were trimmed by 4 bases and 0 bases, with 16 bases remaining between them. The CDR3 covers 17 residues. CDR1 is MRHNA, CDR2 SNTAGT, per germline. The CDR3 is CASSALDGASSYNEQFF. In nucleotides, the CDR3 is TGTGCCAGCAGTGCTCTAGATGGGGCTAGCTCCTACAATGAGCAGTTCTTC.

The sample holds a few counts of this clonotype. The chain employs TRBV12-3 or TRBV12-4 and TRBJ1-4, with a tentative D call TRBD1 (5 bases). This CDR3 comprises 14 residues. V lost 5 bases and J lost 3, with 10 bases in between. The CDR3 loop reads CASSIRVANEKLFF. CDR3 DNA: TGTGCCAGCAGTATCAGGGTTGCTAATGAAAAACTGTTTTTT.